This T cell receptor (beta chain) was captured in a study of beta chain features in type 1 diabetes. As every portion of the isolated RNA was reverse transcribed, the sequencing read expressed TCRB transcripts. Naive, central memory and regulatory T cell samples produced a mean of roughly 3.9 million reads. Repertoires were generated with immunoSEQ multiplex PCR, while TCRdb's copy carries only in-frame clones and drops some. The sample has about 260,000 clones, 68% seen once. Sorting based on CD45RO/CCR7/CD25/CD127/CD95/CD27 separated CD4+ naive, central memory, regulatory and stem cell-like memory cells. Sorted populations were all over 98% pure. J lost 9 bases, V lost 0 bases, and 3 bases had no gene match. The V gene's germline CDR1 is SGDLS and CDR2 YYNGEE. The CDR3 is made up of 14 amino acids. Turning to this clone: Its antigen remains unidentified.

Study results and limitations: VDJ junctions from patients with type 1 diabetes contained fewer insertions and more deletions.

The origin of this receptor is a man aged 25 to 40 in good health. The V and J genes are TRBV9 and TRBJ2-1; 10 positions agree with TRBD1. The specimen was naive CD4+ T cells from blood. The CDR3 sequence is CASSVGTGGGEQFF. Written as DNA, the CDR3 is TGTGCCAGCAGCGTAGGGACAGGGGGAGGTGAGCAGTTCTTC.